The 26 T cell receptor beta chains given below trace back to one sample, sequenced in a study of regulatory T cells in long-lasting Graves disease. With iRepertoire HTBI primers and Arm-PCR of CDR3 regions, TCR beta libraries were built. One entry per CDR3 protein results from TCRdb running MiXCR on the multiplex PCR reads. The table has over 300,000 distinct CDR3 sequences, around 19% seen once. The time point denotes: persistent/refractory GD, antithyroid drugs over 5 years with positive TRAb. Extracted PBMC RNA gave rise to the TCR library. Specimen: peripheral blood mononuclear cells (PBMCs), collected when the disease was refractory, from a patient treated with antithyroid drugs. Receptors were obtained from a female donor with Graves disease.

This clonotype was observed a handful of times. The gene calls are TRBV7-9 and TRBJ2-1; 8 nucleotides match TRBD1. Germline V lookup: CDR1 SEHNR, CDR2 FQNEAQ (reference sequence). V lost 6 bases to trimming and J lost 5 bases; unmatched junction nucleotides: 9. The CDR3 sequence is 15 residues long. CDR3 nucleotides: TGTGCCAGCAGGCTTGCAGGGGGCCCGAACAATGAGCAGTTCTTC. Its translation is CASRLAGGPNNEQFF. The full variable domain, its missing parts supplied by reference TRBV7-9 and TRBJ2-1, is DTGVSQNPRHKITKRGQNVTFRCDPISEHNRLYWYRQTLGQGPEFLTYFQNEAQLEKSRLLSDRFSAERPKGSFSTLEIQRTEQGDSAMYLCASRLAGGPNNEQFFGPGTRLTVL.

The rearrangement joins TRBV28 to TRBJ2-1; 9 nucleotides agree with TRBD2. The CDR3 is 18 residues long. Germline CDR1 and CDR2: MDHEN and SYDVKM. J lost 5 bases, V lost 2 bases, and 13 bases had no gene match. DNA of the CDR3: TGTGCCAGCAGTTTAGGGATTTGGCGGGAGGGCCCCAACAATGAGCAGTTCTTC. It specifies CASSLGIWREGPNNEQFF.

Many counts were recorded for this clonotype. The V gene is TRBV28, the J gene TRBJ1-1, with unresolved D. The CDR3 consists of 14 residues. Germline CDR1 is MDHEN and CDR2 is SYDVKM. V was pared by 1 base and J by 4 bases, with 10 bases between. The CDR3 sequence is CASSLYGEGTEAFF. Written as DNA, the CDR3 is TGTGCCAGCAGTTTATACGGGGAAGGCACTGAAGCTTTCTTT.

V usage is TRBV5-4 and J usage is TRBJ2-2, with 12 bases lining up with TRBD2. The CDR3 runs to 16 residues. The V and J ends lost 3 bases and 4 bases, in that order; junction bases with no gene match: 4. CDR1 is SGHNT, CDR2 YYREEE, per germline (reference sequence). The CDR3 is CASSSLAGGLTGELFF. DNA for the CDR3: TGTGCCAGCAGCTCCCTAGCGGGGGGGCTCACCGGGGAGCTGTTTTTT. Full variable domain (outside the CDR3, taken from reference TRBV5-4 and TRBJ2-2): ETGVTQSPTHLIKTRGQQVTLRCSSQSGHNTVSWYQQALGQGPQFIFQYYREEENGRGNFPPRFSGLQFPNYSSELNVNALELDDSALYLCASSSLAGGLTGELFFGEGSRLTVL.

This clonotype turned up a few times. The chain has TRBV5-1 and TRBJ1-1; TRBD1 matches at 11 bases. The V gene's germline CDR1 is SGHRS and CDR2 YFSETQ. The CDR3 covers 17 residues. Trimming at V came to 3 bases and at J to 4 bases, leaving 11 bases not matched to a gene. This chain's CDR3 is CASSSGQGATQVTEAFF. The CDR3 DNA sequence: TGCGCCAGCAGCTCTGGACAGGGGGCCACGCAGGTCACTGAAGCTTTCTTT.

Points on this clonotype: This is likely a read error, given that the CDR3 carries no conserved phenylalanine or tryptophan at its end. V and J are TRBV6-9 and TRBJ2-7; D remains unclear. There are 14 residues in the CDR3. The V end was cut by 3 bases, the J end by 1 base, with 10 bases between. CDR1 and CDR2 from the germline V gene are MNHGY and SVAAGI. The CDR3 nucleotides read TGTGCCAGCAGTTACTCTCCCGGATCCTACGAGCAGTACCTC. Encoded protein: CASSYSPGSYEQYL.

The chain is built from TRBV18 and TRBJ1-3, with D perhaps TRBD1 (5 bases). The CDR3 runs to 15 residues. V was shortened by 2 bases and J by 0 bases, with 8 bases between the two germline ends. Germline V gives CDR1 KGHSH, CDR2 LQKENI. CDR3 DNA sequence: TGTGCCAGCTCACCATTAGGGGACTCTGGAAACACCATATATTTT. Protein product: CASSPLGDSGNTIYF.

Ten or more counts support this clonotype. The chain carries TRBV7-2 and TRBJ1-5, with D uncertain. Trimming took off 5 bases at V and 0 bases at J, with 5 bases between the two ends. From germline, CDR1 is SGHTA and CDR2 FQGNSA. This CDR3 is 13 amino acids long. In DNA form, the CDR3 reads TGTGCCAGCAGCAGTAATAGCAATCAGCCCCAGCATTTT. This sequence encodes CASSSNSNQPQHF.

This clonotype has ten or more counts. The chain couples TRBV20-1 to TRBJ1-1, with D unresolved. Germline assignment: CDR1 DFQATT and CDR2 SNEGSKA (reference sequence). Trimming cost V 3 bases and J 0 bases, with 8 bases left between them. This CDR3 comprises 13 residues. This chain's CDR3 is CSARQDMNTEAFF. CDR3 DNA sequence: TGCAGTGCTAGGCAGGATATGAACACTGAAGCTTTCTTT.

This clonotype was seen ten or more times. J is TRBJ2-7 and V is TRBV2; 11 bases align to TRBD1. This CDR3 spans 17 amino acids. V trimming: 6 bases; J trimming: 0 bases; junction bases outside the gene matches: 10. Per germline, CDR1 SNHLY and CDR2 FYNNEI. Written as DNA, the CDR3 is TGTGCCAGCAGCGTAGACACCGGGACAGGGGGCTCCTACGAGCAGTACTTC. Its translation: CASSVDTGTGGSYEQYF.

With respect to this clonotype: Given a much more abundant clone one base away, this may be a read error. The CDR3 end shows no conserved phenylalanine or tryptophan, and so a read error is likely. The rearrangement uses TRBV2 and TRBJ1-6; D remains ambiguous. CDR1 is SNHLY, CDR2 FYNNEI, per germline. The length of the CDR3 is 16 residues. V gave up 6 bases and J gave up 7 bases, with 19 bases separating them. Here the CDR3 reads CASRIDGRSENSPLHV. The CDR3 DNA reads as TGTGCCAGCAGGATTGACGGAAGGTCAGAGAATTCACCCCTCCACGTT.

This clonotype has only a few counts. This chain connects TRBV30 to TRBJ1-1; maybe TRBD1 (6 bases). CDR3 length: 14 amino acids. Trimming removed 3 bases from V and 5 bases from J, with 16 bases in between. Germline V lookup: CDR1 GTSNPN, CDR2 SVGIG (reference sequence). CDR3 in DNA: TGTGCCTGGAGCCAGAGGGGGGGGGGTACTGAAGCTTTCTTT. Protein sequence: CAWSQRGGGTEAFF.

This chain links TRBV19 with TRBJ2-7; the D gene could be TRBD1 or TRBD2 (5 bases each). The germline gives CDR1 LNHDA, CDR2 SQIVND (reference sequence). The CDR3 has 15 residues. The V and J ends lost 3 bases and 6 bases respectively, with 18 bases between them. CDR3 DNA sequence: TGTGCCAGTAGTATTGGGCAGGGAGTGAAGTGCGAGCAGTACTTC. Its translation: CASSIGQGVKCEQYF.

J is TRBJ2-5 and V is TRBV19, with 7 bases identical to TRBD2. V shed 3 bases and J 1 base; nucleotides not matched to a gene: 2. CDR3 length equals 14 residues. Germline V gene lookup returns CDR1 LNHDA and CDR2 SQIVND (reference sequence). CDR3 nucleotides: TGTGCCAGTAGTATCGGGGGGATCCAAGAGACCCAGTACTTC. As protein: CASSIGGIQETQYF.

Turning to this clonotype: One base separates it from a far larger clone, so it is likely a read error. V usage is TRBV7-8 and J usage is TRBJ2-1; 8 bases fit TRBD1. Per the germline V gene, CDR1 is SGHVS and CDR2 is FQNEAQ. The CDR3 totals 18 residues. Trimming removed 5 bases from V and 0 bases from J; junction bases left unmatched: 12. The DNA of the CDR3 is TGTGCCAGCAGCATAGTATTCGGGACAGGTGGCTCCTACAATGAGCAGTTCTTC. Its translation is CASSIVFGTGGSYNEQFF.

This clonotype was counted a few times. The chain couples TRBV7-9 to TRBJ1-5; D not certain. Germline CDR1 and CDR2: SEHNR and FQNEAQ (reference sequence). The CDR3 runs to 14 residues. Trimming left V 5 bases short and J 0 bases short, with 8 bases between. For the CDR3, the DNA is TGTGCCAGCAGCCTTTCAAATAGCAATCAGCCCCAGCATTTT. Its translation is CASSLSNSNQPQHF.

At least ten counts were recorded for this clonotype. J is TRBJ1-6 and V is TRBV2, with 7 bases fitting TRBD1. Germline V gives CDR1 SNHLY, CDR2 FYNNEI. The CDR3 spans 12 residues. Trimming took 7 bases from V and 11 from J; bases not matched to a gene: 5. In nucleotides, the CDR3 is TGTGCCAGCAATTCAGACAGGGCACCCCTCCACTTT. Protein: CASNSDRAPLHF.

Comment on this clonotype: This may stem from a read error, because a much larger clone lies one nucleotide away. The genes are TRBV19 and TRBJ2-7; D is perhaps TRBD1 or TRBD2 (5 bases each). CDR1 is LNHDA, CDR2 SQIVND, per germline (reference sequence). This CDR3 is built from 14 residues. V was trimmed by 5 bases and J by 6 bases, leaving 17 bases between them. CDR3 sequence reads: CASSSGTLSPEQYF. The CDR3 DNA follows: TGTGCCAGTAGTTCCGGGACCTTATCCCCCGAGCAGTACTTC.

This clonotype was detected ten times or more. The rearrangement joins TRBV28 to TRBJ1-2; no firm D call. Trimming left V 3 bases short and J 8 bases short, with 4 bases between. This CDR3 has 10 residues. Germline V gene sequence: CDR1 MDHEN, CDR2 SYDVKM. DNA for the CDR3: TGTGCCAGCAGTTTTGAGGGCTACACCTTC. It encodes CASSFEGYTF.

CDR3 sequence: CASSPSGGLAGFQETQYF. For the CDR3, the DNA is TGCGCCAGCAGCCCCAGTGGGGGACTAGCGGGATTCCAAGAGACCCAGTACTTC. This rearrangement joins TRBV5-1 to TRBJ2-5; 13 nucleotides agree with TRBD2. CDR1 is SGHRS, CDR2 YFSETQ, per germline. CDR3 length: 18 amino acids. The J segment lost 1 base and the V segment lost 4 bases, leaving 10 bases of the junction unmatched.

This chain joins TRBV4-1 and TRBJ1-5; D is undetermined. This CDR3 has 18 residues. The germline gives CDR1 MGHRA, CDR2 YSYEKL. The V end lost 1 base, the J end lost 2 bases, and 18 bases lay between the germline ends. CDR3 residues: CASSQGIFAGLGNQPQHF. CDR3 coding DNA: TGCGCCAGCAGCCAAGGGATCTTCGCGGGCCTCGGCAATCAGCCCCAGCATTTT.

The rearrangement links TRBV7-2 to TRBJ2-7; 8 nucleotides line up with TRBD2. This CDR3 comprises 15 residues. V gave up 5 bases and J gave up 3 bases; unmatched junction bases: 9. Germline V CDR1 and CDR2: SGHTA, FQGNSA. The CDR3 protein is CASSRGGLDFYEQYF. For the CDR3, the DNA is TGTGCCAGCAGCCGGGGGGGGTTGGATTTCTACGAGCAGTACTTC.

This clonotype has just a few counts. V is TRBV9 and J is TRBJ1-4; D is possibly TRBD1 (6 bases). This CDR3 region has 18 residues. Trimming stripped 2 bases from V and 8 bases from J, with 25 bases between. In germline, CDR1 is SGDLS, CDR2 YYNGEE. The CDR3 spells CASSVADRSGSRREKLFF. CDR3 sequence (DNA): TGTGCCAGCAGCGTCGCGGACAGATCCGGATCTCGTCGGGAAAAACTGTTTTTT.

This clonotype was observed many times. The rearrangement links TRBV7-2 to TRBJ1-3, with TRBD1 matching 7 bases. V was pared by 5 bases and J by 0 bases, with 4 bases of the junction left unmatched. This CDR3 is 15 amino acids long. Per germline, CDR1 SGHTA and CDR2 FQGNSA. This CDR3 reads CASSEGQASGNTIYF. Written as DNA, the CDR3 is TGTGCCAGCAGCGAAGGACAGGCCTCTGGAAACACCATATATTTT.

This clonotype was found many times. J is TRBJ2-7 and V is TRBV6-1, with D perhaps matching TRBD1 (6 bases). The germline gives CDR1 MNHNS, CDR2 SASEGT. Trimming took 9 bases from V and 4 from J, leaving 19 bases between them. The CDR3 has 14 amino acids. CDR3 protein: CASTPTGRVYEQYF. DNA for the CDR3: TGTGCCAGTACCCCGACAGGACGAGTTTACGAGCAGTACTTC.

The CDR3, as DNA: TGTGCCAGCAGTGCCCCGCAGGGTGGCAATCAGCCCCAGCATTTT. It encodes CASSAPQGGNQPQHF. The gene calls are TRBV2 and TRBJ1-5, with D maybe TRBD1 (5 bases). The CDR3 covers 15 residues. From germline, CDR1 is SNHLY and CDR2 FYNNEI. Trimming removed 4 bases from V and 2 bases from J, with 12 bases in between.